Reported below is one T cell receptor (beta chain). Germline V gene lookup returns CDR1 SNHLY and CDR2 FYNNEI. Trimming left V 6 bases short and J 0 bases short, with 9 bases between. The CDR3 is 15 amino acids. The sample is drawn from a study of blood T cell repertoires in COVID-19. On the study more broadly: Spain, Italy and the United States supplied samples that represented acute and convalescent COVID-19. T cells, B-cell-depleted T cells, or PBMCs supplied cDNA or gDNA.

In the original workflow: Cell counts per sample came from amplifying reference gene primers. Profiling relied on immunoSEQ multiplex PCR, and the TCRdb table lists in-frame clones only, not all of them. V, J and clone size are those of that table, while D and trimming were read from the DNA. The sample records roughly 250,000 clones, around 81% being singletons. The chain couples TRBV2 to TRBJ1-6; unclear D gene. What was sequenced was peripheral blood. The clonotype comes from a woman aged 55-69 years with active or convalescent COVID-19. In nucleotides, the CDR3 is TGTGCCAGCAGGGAGGGCTTCTCCTATAATTCACCCCTCCACTTT. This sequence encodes CASREGFSYNSPLHF.